This T cell receptor (beta chain) was identified during a study of blood T cell repertoires in COVID-19. The CDR3 covers 14 residues. V was clipped by 8 bases and J by 9 bases; unmatched bases: 11. Germline loops: CDR1 ENHRY, CDR2 SYGVKD. Repertoires were generated with immunoSEQ multiplex PCR, while TCRdb's copy carries only in-frame clones and drops some. The sample holds approximately 470,000 clones, around 87% seen once. The cohort comprised adults aged about 18 to 90 years residing in under 30 US areas. Participants reported their clinical history, and cohort assignment relied on those reports. The recovered donors of Cohort 3 showed two negative PCRs, clearance, or symptom resolution.

The TCR was taken from a woman between 18 and 29 years old who had recovered from COVID-19. Input material: PBMCs or T cells enriched from blood (not recorded which). This chain joins TRBV10-3 and TRBJ2-1, with 9 positions matching TRBD2. CDR3 region: CAIWGGGALREQFF. In DNA, the CDR3 is TGTGCCATCTGGGGCGGGGGGGCCTTACGTGAGCAGTTCTTC.